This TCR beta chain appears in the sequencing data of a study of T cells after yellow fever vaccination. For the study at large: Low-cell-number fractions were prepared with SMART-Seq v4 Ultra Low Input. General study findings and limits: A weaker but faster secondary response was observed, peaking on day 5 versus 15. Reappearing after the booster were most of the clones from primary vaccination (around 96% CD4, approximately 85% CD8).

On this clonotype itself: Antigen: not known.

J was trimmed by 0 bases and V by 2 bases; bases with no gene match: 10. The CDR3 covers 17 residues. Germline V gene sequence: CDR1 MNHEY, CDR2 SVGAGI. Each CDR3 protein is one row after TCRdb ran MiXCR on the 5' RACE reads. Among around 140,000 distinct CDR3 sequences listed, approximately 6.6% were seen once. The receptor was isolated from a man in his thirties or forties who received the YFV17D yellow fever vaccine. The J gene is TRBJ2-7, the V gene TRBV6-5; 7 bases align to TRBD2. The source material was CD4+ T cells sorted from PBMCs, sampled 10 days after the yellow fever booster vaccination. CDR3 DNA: TGTGCCAGCAGTTACGCTCAAACGGGGAGGGGCTCCTACGAGCAGTACTTC. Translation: CASSYAQTGRGSYEQYF.